The 27 T cell receptor beta chains below come from one sample, sequenced in a study of beta chain features in type 1 diabetes. General study points: Moderate but significant shortening of TCRB CDR3s was recorded in all four CD4+ subsets from Type 1 diabetes patients.

These receptors' targets are unknown. The isolated RNA, all of it, was reverse transcribed, so expressed TCRB transcripts were what got sequenced. TCRdb's table, derived via immunoSEQ multiplex PCR, lists solely in-frame clones and lacks some. This sample yields about 160,000 clones, of which 7.5% to 9.5% are seen a single time; around 0.5% belongs to the top ten. Specimen: central memory CD4+ T cells from blood. The receptors derive from a woman between 18 and 29 years old with type 1 diabetes.

The chain is built from TRBV28 and TRBJ2-3; maybe TRBD2 (6 bases). Germline CDR1 MDHEN, CDR2 SYDVKM. The V end was cut by 3 bases, the J end by 4 bases, with 17 bases between. The CDR3 contains 16 residues. The CDR3 sequence is CASSFQPPRLADTQYF. The CDR3 DNA sequence: TGTGCCAGCAGTTTTCAACCGCCCCGACTAGCAGATACGCAGTATTTT. The full variable domain, in which reference TRBV28 and TRBJ2-3 provide the parts outside the CDR3, is DVKVTQSSRYLVKRTGEKVFLECVQDMDHENMFWYRQDPGLGLRLIYFSYDVKMKEKGDIPEGYSVSREKKERFSLILESASTNQTSMYLCASSFQPPRLADTQYFGPGTRLTVL.

This chain links TRBV19 with TRBJ1-1; D ambiguous. The CDR3 spans 12 residues. V lost 8 bases to trimming and J lost 3 bases, with 10 bases between them. Germline V gene data show CDR1 as LNHDA and CDR2 as SQIVND (reference sequence). The CDR3 sequence is CASDGRDTEAFF. CDR3 nucleotides: TGTGCCAGTGATGGGCGGGACACTGAAGCTTTCTTT.

The CDR3 loop reads CASSLFPGGLATDTQYF. The CDR3 coding sequence is TGTGCCAGCAGCTTATTCCCCGGTGGACTAGCGACAGATACGCAGTATTTT. The chain uses TRBV7-2 and TRBJ2-3; 9 nucleotides match TRBD2. Germline assignment: CDR1 SGHTA and CDR2 FQGNSA. This CDR3 has 17 amino acids. J lost 3 bases, V lost 2 bases, and 9 bases had no gene match.

This clone was counted only a few times. This chain uses TRBV9 with TRBJ1-2, with D possibly TRBD1 on 5 matching bases. Germline assignment: CDR1 SGDLS and CDR2 YYNGEE. The V end lost 6 bases, the J end lost 4 bases, and 10 bases lay between the germline ends. The CDR3 has 12 amino acids. The CDR3 DNA reads TGTGCCAGCAATGGGGGGACCTATGGCTACACCTTC. Protein: CASNGGTYGYTF. The full variable domain, its missing parts supplied by reference TRBV9 and TRBJ1-2, is DSGVTQTPKHLITATGQRVTLRCSPRSGDLSVYWYQQSLDQGLQFLIQYYNGEERAKGNILERFSAQQFPDLHSELNLSSLELGDSALYFCASNGGTYGYTFGSGTRLTVV.

The sample holds a few counts of this clone. The V call is TRBV4-2, the J call TRBJ2-5; 11 bases are a match to TRBD1. Germline V gene sequence: CDR1 LGHNA, CDR2 YNFKEQ. This CDR3 is 15 amino acids long. V dropped 5 bases and J dropped 6; count of bases not matched to a gene: 8. CDR3 protein: CASSARTGGWKTQYF. The CDR3 DNA reads TGTGCCAGCAGCGCCCGGACAGGGGGCTGGAAGACCCAGTACTTC.

For this clone: This sample also contains other DNA sequences that code for the same CDR3. The chain employs TRBV4-2 and TRBJ2-7, with D uncertain. This CDR3 has 14 amino acids. The germline CDR1 and CDR2 sequences are LGHNA and YNFKEQ. V lost 0 bases, J lost 3 bases, and 9 bases lay in between. CDR3 amino acids: CASSQDRGFYEQYF. CDR3 DNA: TGTGCCAGCAGCCAAGATCGAGGCTTCTACGAGCAGTACTTC.

There are a few counts of this clone. V is TRBV28 and J is TRBJ2-7, with 9 nucleotides matching TRBD1. The CDR3 loop spans 16 amino acids. V lost 7 bases to trimming and J lost 4 bases; unmatched junction nucleotides: 14. In germline, CDR1 is MDHEN, CDR2 SYDVKM. CDR3 in amino acids: CASMLGTGTGLYEQYF. The CDR3 DNA sequence: TGTGCCAGCATGCTGGGAACCGGGACAGGGTTATACGAGCAGTACTTC.

The rearrangement links TRBV7-2 to TRBJ2-3; tentative D call: TRBD2 (5 bases). The CDR3 runs 12 residues. Germline V gives CDR1 SGHTA, CDR2 FQGNSA. Trimming cost V 1 base and J 8 bases, with 7 bases left between them. The CDR3 spells CASSLGTSTQYF. In DNA, the CDR3 is TGTGCCAGCAGCTTAGGGACTTCTACGCAGTATTTT.

Only a few counts were recorded for this clone. The chain combines TRBV5-6 with TRBJ2-1; 11 positions match TRBD1. The V gene's germline CDR1 is SGHDT and CDR2 YYEEEE. V trimming: 3 bases; J trimming: 4 bases; junction bases outside the gene matches: 3. The CDR3 sequence is 15 residues long. This CDR3 reads CASSWGQGGYNEQFF. The CDR3 region has the DNA TGTGCCAGCAGCTGGGGACAGGGGGGGTACAATGAGCAGTTCTTC. The whole variable domain, filled in from reference TRBV5-6 and TRBJ2-1, reads DAGVTQSPTHLIKTRGQQVTLRCSPKSGHDTVSWYQQALGQGPQFIFQYYEEEERQRGNFPDRFSGHQFPNYSSELNVNALLLGDSALYLCASSWGQGGYNEQFFGPGTRLTVL.

This clone showed up just a few times. V gene TRBV7-9 combines with J gene TRBJ2-7, with TRBD1 as a possible D gene (5 bases). Germline-derived CDR1 and CDR2 are SEHNR and FQNEAQ (reference sequence). Trimming cost V 0 bases and J 5 bases, with 8 bases left between them. CDR3 length: 13 amino acids. As DNA, the CDR3 is TGTGCCAGCAGCTTAGCGGGGCCCGACGAGCAGTACTTC. Translated: CASSLAGPDEQYF.

CDR3 region: CAGEQENYGYTF. CDR3 coding DNA: TGTGCCGGGGAACAGGAAAACTATGGCTACACCTTC. The chain employs TRBV21-1 and TRBJ1-2; TRBD1, the D gene given by the table, was not confirmed from the DNA. TRBV21-1 is described as a pseudogene. The CDR3 has 12 amino acids.

This clone turned up a few times. The chain combines TRBV2 with TRBJ2-5; weak D call: TRBD1 (6 bases). Per germline, CDR1 SNHLY and CDR2 FYNNEI. This CDR3 spans 12 amino acids. V dropped 7 bases and J dropped 4 bases, with 10 bases sitting between them. The CDR3 protein is CASNGQSETQYF. The DNA for the CDR3 is TGTGCCAGCAATGGACAGTCAGAGACCCAGTACTTC.

This clone was seen a handful of times. V gene TRBV21-1 combines with J gene TRBJ2-7; the table's D call TRBD1 went unverified against the DNA. TRBV21-1 is designated a pseudogene. The CDR3 contains 15 residues. The DNA for the CDR3 is TGTGCCAGCAGCAAATCTCCACAGGGAGCCTACGAGCAGTACTTC. This translates into CASSKSPQGAYEQYF.

This chain uses TRBV30 with TRBJ2-1; 10 bases fit TRBD2. The CDR3 sequence is 15 residues long. Trimming removed 3 bases from V and 7 bases from J; junction bases left unmatched: 9. In germline, CDR1 is GTSNPN, CDR2 SVGIG (reference sequence). The CDR3 region is CAWSLGLAELNEQFF. CDR3 bases: TGTGCCTGGAGCCTAGGACTAGCGGAGCTGAATGAGCAGTTCTTC.

Many counts were recorded for this clone. This rearrangement joins TRBV7-9 to TRBJ1-4; 7 nucleotides line up with TRBD1. There are 13 residues in the CDR3. V lost 5 bases, J lost 5 bases, and 2 bases stayed unmatched. From germline, CDR1 is SEHNR and CDR2 FQNEAQ (reference sequence). The CDR3 coding sequence is TGTGCCAGCAGCGGACAGGTCAATGAAAAACTGTTTTTT. Its translation: CASSGQVNEKLFF.

The gene calls are TRBV29-1 and TRBJ2-7; 9 bases match TRBD1. Germline CDR1 and CDR2: SQVTM and ANQGSEA. This CDR3 contains 14 residues. With V trimmed by 6 bases and J by 2 bases, 8 bases remained unmatched. In DNA form, the CDR3 reads TGCAGCGTCTCCCCCCGGACAGGGGCCTACGAGCAGTACTTC. The encoded protein is CSVSPRTGAYEQYF.

A few counts support this clone. In DNA form, the CDR3 reads TGTGCCAGCACCGGACAGTCGAACACCGGGGAGCTGTTTTTT. Translated: CASTGQSNTGELFF. The chain has TRBV2 and TRBJ2-2, with a tentative D call TRBD1 (6 bases). The V gene's germline CDR1 is SNHLY and CDR2 FYNNEI. The V end was cut by 7 bases, the J end by 0 bases, with 9 bases between. The CDR3 spans 14 residues.

This clone was seen more than once but under ten times. V gene TRBV5-1 combines with J gene TRBJ2-2; D might be TRBD1 (7 bases). V was clipped by 4 bases and J by 4 bases, with 17 bases between them. The germline V gene has CDR1 SGHRS and CDR2 YFSETQ. This CDR3 has 16 amino acids. CDR3: CASSGGTAYFTGELFF. As DNA, the CDR3 is TGCGCCAGCAGCGGGGGGACAGCATATTTCACCGGGGAGCTGTTTTTT.

Only a few counts were recorded for this clone. The rearrangement links TRBV9 to TRBJ2-2, with D tentatively TRBD1 (5 bases). CDR1 SGDLS and CDR2 YYNGEE come from the germline V gene. Trimming shortened V by 4 bases and J by 5 bases, and 15 bases separated the two germline ends. The CDR3 consists of 15 residues. In DNA, the CDR3 is TGTGCCAGCAGCTTCAGTGACAGCCTAACCGGGGAGCTGTTTTTT. Its protein is CASSFSDSLTGELFF.

V gene TRBV2 combines with J gene TRBJ2-5, with 8 nucleotides matching TRBD2. The germline gives CDR1 SNHLY, CDR2 FYNNEI. Trimming at V came to 8 bases and at J to 5 bases, leaving 7 bases not matched to a gene. This CDR3 region has 13 residues. The CDR3 protein is CASVSGGAETQYF. The CDR3 DNA is TGTGCCAGCGTATCGGGGGGGGCGGAGACCCAGTACTTC.

This clone turned up a few times. The CDR3 region is CAISGGGSIQYF. The CDR3 nucleotides are TGTGCCATCAGTGGTGGGGGGTCCATTCAGTACTTC. The rearrangement links TRBV10-3 to TRBJ2-4; tentative D call: TRBD2 (6 bases). The germline V and J ends were trimmed by 4 bases and 9 bases, with 10 bases remaining between them. Germline assignment: CDR1 ENHRY and CDR2 SYGVKD. The length of the CDR3 is 12 residues.

This clone was detected a few times. This chain connects TRBV6-5 to TRBJ1-2; D not certain. The CDR3 has 12 amino acids. Trimming pared 6 bases from V and 6 bases from J, leaving 11 bases between. CDR1 and CDR2 (germline): MNHEY, SVGAGI. CDR3 sequence reads: CASSPSVDGYTF. The CDR3 bases are TGTGCCAGCAGCCCAAGTGTAGATGGCTACACCTTC.

The chain recombines TRBV7-2 with TRBJ1-2; a possible D gene is TRBD1 (6 bases). V was shortened by 4 bases and J by 4 bases, with 16 bases between the two germline ends. CDR3 length: 15 amino acids. In germline, CDR1 is SGHTA, CDR2 FQGNSA. Here the CDR3 DNA reads TGTGCCAGCAGCTCAAGCAGGGGTTTGGGCTATGGCTACACCTTC. It translates to CASSSSRGLGYGYTF.

This clone was counted a few times. This chain uses TRBV7-3 with TRBJ1-5; D may be TRBD1 (5 bases). CDR3 size: 15 residues. Germline values: CDR1 SGHTA, CDR2 FQGTGA. The V end was cut by 2 bases, the J end by 6 bases, with 14 bases between. This CDR3 is CASSLDQGYGQPQHF. The CDR3 DNA reads as TGTGCCAGCAGCTTAGACCAGGGTTATGGTCAGCCCCAGCATTTT.

Ten or more counts support this clone. The V and J genes are TRBV29-1 and TRBJ1-5, with D perhaps TRBD1 (6 bases). CDR1 and CDR2 (germline): SQVTM, ANQGSEA. The CDR3 has 13 amino acids. Trimming took 4 bases from V and 4 from J, leaving 11 bases between them. CDR3 sequence reads: CSVVDSLNQPQHF. In DNA, the CDR3 is TGCAGCGTTGTGGACAGTCTAAATCAGCCCCAGCATTTT.

This clone appeared a few times. The chain joins TRBV5-1 to TRBJ2-7; 7 bases are shared with TRBD1. Germline V gene lookup returns CDR1 SGHRS and CDR2 YFSETQ. With 3 bases clipped from V and 2 bases from J, the junction kept 5 bases outside the gene matches. This CDR3 has 14 residues. The CDR3 nucleotides read TGCGCCAGCAGCTCCCGACAGGGCCCCTACGAGCAGTACTTC. It yields the protein CASSSRQGPYEQYF.

V gene TRBV19 combines with J gene TRBJ2-7, with 11 bases identical to TRBD1. The trim removed 4 bases at V and 5 bases at J, leaving 10 bases unmatched. This CDR3 comprises 16 residues. From germline, CDR1 is LNHDA and CDR2 SQIVND (reference sequence). The CDR3, as DNA: TGTGCCAGTAGTACGACCCGGGACAGGGGGTTACACGAGCAGTACTTC. It translates to CASSTTRDRGLHEQYF. Full variable domain (outside the CDR3, taken from reference TRBV19 and TRBJ2-7): DGGITQSPKYLFRKEGQNVTLSCEQNLNHDAMYWYRQDPGQGLRLIYYSQIVNDFQKGDIAEGYSVSREKKESFPLTVTSAQKNPTAFYLCASSTTRDRGLHEQYFGPGTRLTVT.